The rows below give T cell receptor beta chains drawn from one sample of a study of T cell responses to AZD1222 COVID-19 vaccine. Here immunoSEQ multiplex PCR was the method, and the copy in TCRdb shows in-frame clones only, minus some. Of about 150,000 clones listed, 86% are singletons. Material: peripheral blood, obtained 28 days after the second AZD1222 dose. The receptors here all came from an adult who received the AZD1222 COVID-19 vaccine. The CDR3 runs from the conserved cysteine through the conserved F or W. Each record gives: V gene, J gene, D gene, clone size, CDR3 DNA, CDR3 protein. The D gene is left open where the match is weak. Part of the rows lack a size; the others show once, few, many or a class for expanded clones.

V gene: TRBV3-1/TRBV3-2
J gene: TRBJ1-1
D gene: NA
clone size: NA
CDR3 DNA: TGTGCCAGCAGCCCGACGGGACCGATGAACACTGAAGCTTTCTTT
CDR3 protein: CASSPTGPMNTEAFF

V gene: TRBV6-1
J gene: TRBJ2-1
D gene: NA
clone size: NA
CDR3 DNA: TGTGCCAGCAGTGGGCCCGGGAATCGGGGCTCCTACAATGAGCAGTTCTTC
CDR3 protein: CASSGPGNRGSYNEQFF

V gene: TRBV5-5
J gene: TRBJ1-3
D gene: NA
clone size: few
CDR3 DNA: TGTGCCAGCAGCTTGGGGAGGAACTCTGGAAACACCATATATTTT
CDR3 protein: CASSLGRNSGNTIYF

V gene: TRBV19
J gene: TRBJ2-2
D gene: NA
clone size: NA
CDR3 DNA: TGTGCCAGTAGGCAGGGACCCGGGAACACCGGGGAGCTGTTTTTT
CDR3 protein: CASRQGPGNTGELFF

V gene: TRBV24-1
J gene: TRBJ2-3
D gene: TRBD2
clone size: NA
CDR3 DNA: TGTGCCACCAGTGTAGCGGGGGGGACAGATACGCAGTATTTT
CDR3 protein: CATSVAGGTDTQYF

V gene: TRBV20-1
J gene: TRBJ2-5
D gene: NA
clone size: NA
CDR3 DNA: TGCAGTGCTAGAGATGGGGACCAGTACTTC
CDR3 protein: CSARDGDQYF

V gene: TRBV3-1/TRBV3-2
J gene: TRBJ1-3
D gene: NA
clone size: NA
CDR3 DNA: TGTGCCAGCAGCCAAAGCAAGGGAAACACCATATATTTT
CDR3 protein: CASSQSKGNTIYF

V gene: TRBV29-1
J gene: TRBJ2-3
D gene: NA
clone size: NA
CDR3 DNA: TGCAGCGTTGTTAGGGGGATGACAGATACGCAGTATTTT
CDR3 protein: CSVVRGMTDTQYF

V gene: TRBV5-1
J gene: TRBJ1-4
D gene: NA
clone size: NA
CDR3 DNA: TGCGCCAGCAGCTTTTCCGGGACGAATGAAAAACTGTTTTTT
CDR3 protein: CASSFSGTNEKLFF

V gene: TRBV19
J gene: TRBJ2-3
D gene: NA
clone size: NA
CDR3 DNA: TGTGCCAGTAGTACACTAGGAGGGGGAGATACGCAGTATTTT
CDR3 protein: CASSTLGGGDTQYF

V gene: TRBV3-1/TRBV3-2
J gene: TRBJ2-5
D gene: TRBD2
clone size: NA
CDR3 DNA: TGTGCCAGCAGTCAGACTAGCGGATTTCAAGAGACCCAGTACTTC
CDR3 protein: CASSQTSGFQETQYF

V gene: TRBV6-5
J gene: TRBJ1-1
D gene: NA
clone size: NA
CDR3 DNA: TGTGCCAGCGGACGGTCGGGAGATACTGAAGCTTTCTTT
CDR3 protein: CASGRSGDTEAFF

V gene: TRBV5-1
J gene: TRBJ2-1
D gene: NA
clone size: NA
CDR3 DNA: TGCGCCAGCAGCTTGGAAACAGGATCCTACAATGAGCAGTTCTTC
CDR3 protein: CASSLETGSYNEQFF

V gene: TRBV10-1
J gene: TRBJ2-3
D gene: NA
clone size: NA
CDR3 DNA: TGCGCCAGCAGTGAAGGGACTAGCACAGATACGCAGTATTTT
CDR3 protein: CASSEGTSTDTQYF

V gene: TRBV6-1
J gene: TRBJ1-1
D gene: NA
clone size: NA
CDR3 DNA: TGTGCCAGCAGCGAACCCCGGGGGGGGGTTCGGACTGAAGCTTTCTTT
CDR3 protein: CASSEPRGGVRTEAFF

V gene: TRBV27
J gene: TRBJ2-2
D gene: NA
clone size: NA
CDR3 DNA: TGTGCCAGCAGGGCCTACGGGGAGCTGTTTTTT
CDR3 protein: CASRAYGELFF

V gene: TRBV28
J gene: TRBJ1-6
D gene: NA
clone size: NA
CDR3 DNA: TGTGCCAGCAGTTTAAGGCAGGAACCAAATTCACCCCTCCACTTT
CDR3 protein: CASSLRQEPNSPLHF

V gene: TRBV6-5
J gene: TRBJ2-5
D gene: NA
clone size: NA
CDR3 DNA: TGTGCCAGCAGTTACGCGCGCGCGGGACCGGAGACCCAGTACTTC
CDR3 protein: CASSYARAGPETQYF

V gene: TRBV19
J gene: TRBJ2-7
D gene: NA
clone size: few
CDR3 DNA: TGTGCCAGTAGTATCTCGGGACCAAAATTAACCTACGAGCAGTACTTC
CDR3 protein: CASSISGPKLTYEQYF

V gene: TRBV6-2/TRBV6-3
J gene: TRBJ2-7
D gene: TRBD1
clone size: NA
CDR3 DNA: TGTGCCAGCAGACCTAGCACCGGGACAGGACGCAAGGGGCAGTACTTC
CDR3 protein: CASRPSTGTGRKGQYF

V gene: TRBV10-1
J gene: TRBJ2-2
D gene: NA
clone size: NA
CDR3 DNA: TGCGCCAGCAGTGCCGGGACTGCGAACACCGGGGAGCTGTTTTTT
CDR3 protein: CASSAGTANTGELFF

V gene: TRBV4-2
J gene: TRBJ2-7
D gene: TRBD1
clone size: NA
CDR3 DNA: TGTGCCAGCAGCCGTACCGGGACAGGGGGCATCCACGAGCAGTACTTC
CDR3 protein: CASSRTGTGGIHEQYF

V gene: TRBV5-1
J gene: TRBJ2-5
D gene: NA
clone size: NA
CDR3 DNA: TGCGCCAGCAGCTTGGGAGTGAAGGAGACCCAGTACTTC
CDR3 protein: CASSLGVKETQYF

V gene: TRBV29-1
J gene: TRBJ1-1
D gene: NA
clone size: NA
CDR3 DNA: TGCAGCGCGTTGGACGGCAGCTCGTTGAACACTGAAGCTTTCTTT
CDR3 protein: CSALDGSSLNTEAFF

V gene: TRBV27
J gene: TRBJ1-6
D gene: TRBD1
clone size: once
CDR3 DNA: TGTGCCAGCAGACCGTCGACAGGGGGGACACCCCTCCACTTT
CDR3 protein: CASRPSTGGTPLHF

V gene: TRBV5-4
J gene: TRBJ1-4
D gene: NA
clone size: NA
CDR3 DNA: TGTGCCAGCAGCCCCGTCGAAAGTGAAAAACTGTTTTTT
CDR3 protein: CASSPVESEKLFF

V gene: TRBV5-5
J gene: TRBJ2-5
D gene: NA
clone size: once
CDR3 DNA: TGTGCCAGCAGCTTGGAAGGCACCCAAGAGACCCAGTACTTC
CDR3 protein: CASSLEGTQETQYF

V gene: TRBV6-5
J gene: TRBJ1-3
D gene: TRBD1
clone size: NA
CDR3 DNA: TGTGCCAGCAGCGACGGGACAGGGCACACCATATATTTT
CDR3 protein: CASSDGTGHTIYF

V gene: TRBV7-6
J gene: TRBJ2-7
D gene: NA
clone size: NA
CDR3 DNA: TGTGCCAGCAGCGCCCGAGAGGGGATCGAGCAGTACTTC
CDR3 protein: CASSAREGIEQYF

V gene: TRBV18
J gene: TRBJ2-7
D gene: NA
clone size: few
CDR3 DNA: TGTGCCAGCTCATCTACAGGGATCCACGAGCAGTACTTC
CDR3 protein: CASSSTGIHEQYF

V gene: TRBV3-1/TRBV3-2
J gene: TRBJ1-5
D gene: NA
clone size: once
CDR3 DNA: TGTGCCAGCAGCCCCGGGGTTCTAAATCAGCCCCAGCATTTT
CDR3 protein: CASSPGVLNQPQHF

V gene: TRBV18
J gene: TRBJ2-3
D gene: NA
clone size: NA
CDR3 DNA: TGTGCCAGCTCACCAGTCAAAGGTCAGGGTGTTGATACGCAGTATTTT
CDR3 protein: CASSPVKGQGVDTQYF

V gene: TRBV6-6
J gene: TRBJ2-1
D gene: NA
clone size: NA
CDR3 DNA: TGTGCCAGCAGCGCAAGAGGGTCCCTGGACAATGAGCAGTTCTTC
CDR3 protein: CASSARGSLDNEQFF

V gene: TRBV14
J gene: TRBJ1-5
D gene: NA
clone size: NA
CDR3 DNA: TGTGCCAGCAGCCAATATAATCAGCCCCAGCATTTT
CDR3 protein: CASSQYNQPQHF

V gene: TRBV25-1
J gene: TRBJ1-5
D gene: NA
clone size: once
CDR3 DNA: TGTGCCAGCAGTGATGGTGGGGGGCTTGCAAGGCAGCCCCAGCATTTT
CDR3 protein: CASSDGGGLARQPQHF

V gene: TRBV27
J gene: TRBJ2-1
D gene: TRBD2
clone size: NA
CDR3 DNA: TGTGCCAGCAGGCCTACTAGCGGGGGGGGCCGAGTTGAGCAGTTCTTC
CDR3 protein: CASRPTSGGGRVEQFF

V gene: TRBV6-5
J gene: TRBJ2-2
D gene: TRBD1
clone size: NA
CDR3 DNA: TGTGCCAGCAGTCCCCCAGGGGGCACCGGGGAGCTGTTTTTT
CDR3 protein: CASSPPGGTGELFF

V gene: TRBV6-5
J gene: TRBJ1-2
D gene: NA
clone size: NA
CDR3 DNA: TGTGCCAGCAGTTACTCGACCCCGGATGGCTACACCTTC
CDR3 protein: CASSYSTPDGYTF

V gene: TRBV4-1
J gene: TRBJ1-5
D gene: NA
clone size: once
CDR3 DNA: TGCGCCAGCAGCCAAGAGGGACTTCTTTTTAGCAATCAGCCCCAGCATTTT
CDR3 protein: CASSQEGLLFSNQPQHF

V gene: TRBV6-2/TRBV6-3
J gene: TRBJ2-3
D gene: NA
clone size: NA
CDR3 DNA: TGTGCCAGCAGTTACGGTTTCGGGAGTTCAGATACGCAGTATTTT
CDR3 protein: CASSYGFGSSDTQYF

V gene: TRBV5-5
J gene: TRBJ1-1
D gene: NA
clone size: NA
CDR3 DNA: TGTGCCAGCCACCTCGGAGGAATTGGCACTGAAGCTTTCTTT
CDR3 protein: CASHLGGIGTEAFF

V gene: TRBV18
J gene: TRBJ2-1
D gene: NA
clone size: once
CDR3 DNA: TGTGCCAGCTCACCACCCGGGGGCTCCTACAATGAGCAGTTCTTC
CDR3 protein: CASSPPGGSYNEQFF

V gene: TRBV27
J gene: TRBJ2-1
D gene: NA
clone size: NA
CDR3 DNA: TGTGCCAGCAGTTTATCCACCGGACTTAGCTCCTACAATGAGCAGTTCTTC
CDR3 protein: CASSLSTGLSSYNEQFF

V gene: TRBV6-6
J gene: TRBJ2-1
D gene: NA
clone size: NA
CDR3 DNA: TGTGCCAGCAGTTCCGGCAGCTCCTACAATGAGCAGTTCTTC
CDR3 protein: CASSSGSSYNEQFF

V gene: TRBV2
J gene: TRBJ2-7
D gene: NA
clone size: NA
CDR3 DNA: TGTGCCAGCAGTGACCCGGCAGGTACTTACGAGCAGTACTTC
CDR3 protein: CASSDPAGTYEQYF

V gene: TRBV7-8
J gene: TRBJ1-1
D gene: TRBD1
clone size: once
CDR3 DNA: TGTGCCAGCAGCCCCCTAGCGACAGGGTTGGGTACTGAAGCTTTCTTT
CDR3 protein: CASSPLATGLGTEAFF

V gene: TRBV5-1
J gene: TRBJ2-1
D gene: TRBD1
clone size: NA
CDR3 DNA: TGCGCCAGCAGACCGGACAGGAACAATGAGCAGTTCTTC
CDR3 protein: CASRPDRNNEQFF

V gene: TRBV7-9
J gene: TRBJ2-3
D gene: NA
clone size: NA
CDR3 DNA: TGTGCCAGCAGCTTAGGGGGGGTACAGGCTGATACGCAGTATTTT
CDR3 protein: CASSLGGVQADTQYF

V gene: TRBV3-1/TRBV3-2
J gene: TRBJ1-3
D gene: NA
clone size: NA
CDR3 DNA: TGTGCCAGCAGCCAGGGCTCCCGCTCTGGAAACACCATATATTTT
CDR3 protein: CASSQGSRSGNTIYF

V gene: TRBV2
J gene: TRBJ2-7
D gene: TRBD1
clone size: once
CDR3 DNA: TGTGCCAGCACCGGACAGGGGTTGTACGAGCAGTGCTTC
CDR3 protein: CASTGQGLYEQCF

V gene: TRBV27
J gene: TRBJ2-1
D gene: NA
clone size: NA
CDR3 DNA: TGTGCCAGCACCGCATTGGGGCAGGGGGGCTACAATGAGCAGTTCTTC
CDR3 protein: CASTALGQGGYNEQFF

V gene: TRBV18
J gene: TRBJ1-1
D gene: TRBD1
clone size: NA
CDR3 DNA: TGTGCCAGCTCACCACTGACAGGGGCGGACACTGAAGCTTTCTTT
CDR3 protein: CASSPLTGADTEAFF

V gene: TRBV28
J gene: TRBJ2-7
D gene: TRBD1
clone size: NA
CDR3 DNA: TGTGCCAGCAGTCGGGACAGGGGGCTCTACGAGCAGTACTTC
CDR3 protein: CASSRDRGLYEQYF